These 6 T cell receptor beta chains came from one sample sequenced in a study of vaccination effects on CD4 cells after COVID-19. Researchers isolated CD4+ T cells once less than twelve days of culture had elapsed. Assay used: immunoSEQ multiplex PCR; TCRdb lists only in-frame clones, some missing. Of some 31,000 clones listed, approximately 70% were seen once; the top ten hold around 3.8%. These TCRs are of unknown antigen specificity. Sequencing used CD4+ T cells from PBMCs cultured without peptide, obtained before COVID-19 vaccination. These receptors all come from a human donor who received a COVID-19 vaccine.

V usage is TRBV7-2 and J usage is TRBJ2-7; 12 bases align to TRBD2. Germline CDR1 and CDR2: SGHTA and FQGNSA. The V and J ends lost 3 bases and 1 base, in that order; junction bases with no gene match: 4. The CDR3 extends over 16 amino acids. The CDR3 coding sequence is TGTGCCAGCAGCTTGGCTAGCGGGGGGGCGTCCTACGAGCAGTACTTC. Its translation: CASSLASGGASYEQYF.

This sequence joins TRBV19 and TRBJ2-7, with a possible D match to TRBD2 (7 bases). V lost 5 bases and J lost 3, with 17 bases in between. This CDR3 is 15 amino acids long. CDR1 and CDR2 (germline): LNHDA, SQIVND (reference sequence). The CDR3 DNA is TGTGCCAGTAGTCCACACAGGGAGGGGATCTACGAGCAGTACTTC. Its translation is CASSPHREGIYEQYF.

Note on this clone: Relative to the germline gene, one junction end is altered; a read error may explain this. This chain joins TRBV7-9 and TRBJ1-2; perhaps TRBD1 as D (5 bases). The germline CDR1 and CDR2 sequences are SEHNR and FQNEAQ (reference sequence). The CDR3 is 11 residues long. Here the CDR3 reads CASSSETVPLF. As DNA, the CDR3 is TGTGCCAGCAGCTCGGAGACAGTCCCCCTCTTC.

The chain is built from TRBV6-6 and TRBJ1-5; 7 bases align to TRBD1. The J segment lost 4 bases and the V segment lost 8 bases, leaving 11 bases of the junction unmatched. The CDR3 is made up of 15 amino acids. Germline assignment: CDR1 MNHNY and CDR2 SVGAGI (reference sequence). The CDR3 sequence: CASLTRTGQNQPQHF. The CDR3 DNA is TGTGCCAGCTTGACAAGAACGGGACAGAATCAGCCCCAGCATTTT.

The genes are TRBV7-2 and TRBJ2-2; 7 nucleotides line up with TRBD2. Germline V lookup: CDR1 SGHTA, CDR2 FQGNSA. The CDR3 has 17 residues. V trimming: 1 base; J trimming: 6 bases; junction bases outside the gene matches: 11. The CDR3 loop reads CASSLDPGGGPPGELFF. The CDR3 bases are TGTGCCAGCAGCTTAGATCCGGGCGGGGGACCCCCCGGGGAGCTGTTTTTT.

V is TRBV4-2 and J is TRBJ1-5; TRBD1 is a possible D gene (6 bases). CDR1 and CDR2 (germline): LGHNA, YNFKEQ. V lost 2 bases to trimming and J lost 3 bases, with 20 bases between them. The CDR3 is 18 amino acids. The CDR3: CASSQNTRTDLFNQPQHF. CDR3 coding DNA: TGTGCCAGCAGCCAAAACACCAGGACAGACCTATTCAATCAGCCCCAGCATTTT.